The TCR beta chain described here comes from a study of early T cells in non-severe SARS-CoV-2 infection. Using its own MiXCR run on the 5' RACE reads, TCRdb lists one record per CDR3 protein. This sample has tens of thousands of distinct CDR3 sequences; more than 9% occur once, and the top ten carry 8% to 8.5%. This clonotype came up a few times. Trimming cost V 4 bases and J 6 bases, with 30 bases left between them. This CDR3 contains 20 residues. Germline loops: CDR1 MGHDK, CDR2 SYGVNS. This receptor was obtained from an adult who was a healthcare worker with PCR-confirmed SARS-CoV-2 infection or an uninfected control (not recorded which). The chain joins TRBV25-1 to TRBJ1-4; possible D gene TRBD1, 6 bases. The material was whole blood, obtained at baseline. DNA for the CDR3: TGTGCCAGCAGTGCCTATCCGCGGCTACAGGGAGGAGATGTGGATGAAAAACTGTTTTTT. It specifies CASSAYPRLQGGDVDEKLFF.